The clone carrying this TCR beta chain has a single count. This record comes from a study of blood T cell repertoires in COVID-19. Clones were sequenced by immunoSEQ multiplex PCR, and TCRdb holds only the in-frame ones, with some missing. The sample lists 78,000 or so clones, roughly four fifths seen once, with about 6.5% in the top ten. The CDR3 runs 13 residues. V gave up 3 bases and J gave up 9 bases; unmatched junction bases: 7. The germline V gene encodes CDR1 LNHDA and CDR2 SQIVND (reference sequence). The source is a woman aged 60 to 75 with acute or convalescent COVID-19. The chain joins TRBV19 to TRBJ1-1; 7 bases agree with TRBD1. The sequenced sample consisted of peripheral blood. The DNA for the CDR3 is TGTGCCAGTAGTATTGGTGGGGACAGTCAAGCTTTCTTT. This encodes CASSIGGDSQAFF.